A single sample gave rise to the 20 T cell receptor beta chains below, sequenced in a study of OX40 agonist ivuxolimab in advanced cancers. Some clones are missing from TCRdb's copy, which holds only in-frame ones; the method was immunoSEQ multiplex PCR. This repertoire shows about 73,000 clones, more than 80% found once; its top ten account for 9.5% to 12%. The material sequenced was CD4+ or CD8+ T cells sorted from blood, taken in a trial of the OX40 agonist ivuxolimab. These receptors were taken from an adult with an advanced solid tumor such as melanoma, head and neck, liver or kidney cancer.

The chain links TRBV13 to TRBJ1-2; tentatively, D is TRBD1 (5 bases). Trimming pared 6 bases from V and 2 bases from J, leaving 13 bases between. CDR1 PRHDT and CDR2 FYEKMQ come from the germline V gene (reference sequence). CDR3 length: 14 amino acids. CDR3 region: CASSYGTDNYGYTF. In DNA, the CDR3 is TGTGCCAGCAGTTATGGGACCGACAACTATGGCTACACCTTC.

The chain links TRBV12-5 to TRBJ1-2, with D possibly being TRBD1 (5 bases). CDR3 length equals 15 residues. Trimming pared 6 bases from V and 2 bases from J, leaving 16 bases between. The germline gives CDR1 LGHNT, CDR2 FRNRAP. The CDR3 loop is CASGPNGGSNYGYTF. DNA for the CDR3: TGTGCTAGTGGCCCAAACGGGGGTTCAAACTATGGCTACACCTTC.

This chain joins TRBV6-6 and TRBJ2-7; 7 nucleotides match TRBD1. V dropped 3 bases and J dropped 2; count of bases not matched to a gene: 4. This CDR3 spans 14 amino acids. Germline V gives CDR1 MNHNY, CDR2 SVGAGI (reference sequence). CDR3 sequence: CASSYWDSTYEQYF. In DNA, the CDR3 is TGTGCCAGCAGTTATTGGGACAGCACCTACGAGCAGTACTTC.

The rearrangement uses TRBV11-2 and TRBJ2-2, with 8 bases aligning to TRBD1. V lost 4 bases, J lost 1 base, and 8 bases stayed unmatched. The germline V gene has CDR1 SGHAT and CDR2 FQNNGV. The CDR3 contains 17 residues. The CDR3 reads CASSSPSDRVNTGELFF. CDR3 DNA sequence: TGTGCCAGCAGCTCCCCCTCGGACAGGGTGAACACCGGGGAGCTGTTTTTT.

This clone appeared a single time. The chain recombines TRBV6-5 with TRBJ1-6; D is ambiguous. This CDR3 spans 14 amino acids. Trimming took off 5 bases at V and 0 bases at J, with 5 bases between the two ends. Germline V gene data show CDR1 as MNHEY and CDR2 as SVGAGI. This chain's CDR3 is CASSPSSYNSPLHF. CDR3 DNA sequence: TGTGCCAGCAGTCCGAGCTCCTATAATTCACCCCTCCACTTT.

The rearrangement uses TRBV2 and TRBJ2-1; D call uncertain. The CDR3 sequence is 11 residues long. V was shortened by 8 bases and J by 6 bases, with 8 bases between the two germline ends. The germline gives CDR1 SNHLY, CDR2 FYNNEI. CDR3 sequence (DNA): TGTGCCAGCTTGTATCTCAATGAGCAGTTCTTC. Translated: CASLYLNEQFF.

The gene calls are TRBV5-1 and TRBJ2-1; D possibly corresponds to TRBD2 (5 bases). CDR1 is SGHRS, CDR2 YFSETQ, per germline. The CDR3 is made up of 15 amino acids. Trimming removed 3 bases at V and 7 bases at J, with 17 bases between. CDR3 sequence reads: CASSSSGALGNEQFF. CDR3 nucleotide sequence: TGCGCCAGCAGCTCGAGCGGCGCCTTGGGGAATGAGCAGTTCTTC. Full variable domain (remainder filled in from reference TRBV5-1 and TRBJ2-1): KAGVTQTPRYLIKTRGQQVTLSCSPISGHRSVSWYQQTPGQGLQFLFEYFSETQRNKGNFPGRFSGRQFSNSRSEMNVSTLELGDSALYLCASSSSGALGNEQFFGPGTRLTVL.

The chain combines TRBV29-1 with TRBJ2-5, with a possible D match to TRBD2 (6 bases). The germline V gene has CDR1 SQVTM and CDR2 ANQGSEA. V was cut by 4 bases and J by 5 bases, with 17 bases left in between. This CDR3 region has 14 residues. DNA of the CDR3: TGCAGCGTTGCAGTCATAGGGGCGGGGGAGACCCAGTACTTC. It encodes CSVAVIGAGETQYF.

V gene TRBV11-2 combines with J gene TRBJ2-1; TRBD1 agrees at 9 bases. The germline CDR1 and CDR2 sequences are SGHAT and FQNNGV. V gave up 0 bases and J gave up 2 bases; unmatched junction bases: 5. The CDR3 loop spans 17 amino acids. In DNA, the CDR3 is TGTGCCAGCAGCTTAGACGTTTGGGACAGGGCCTACAATGAGCAGTTCTTC. It encodes CASSLDVWDRAYNEQFF.

The chain uses TRBV18 and TRBJ2-7; the match to TRBD2 covers 15 bases. J was trimmed by 3 bases and V by 4 bases; bases with no gene match: 10. The CDR3 totals 18 residues. Germline loops: CDR1 KGHSH, CDR2 LQKENI. CDR3 sequence (DNA): TGTGCCAGCTCACAGGACAGGGGACTAGCGGGGGGTAACTACGAGCAGTACTTC. This gives the protein CASSQDRGLAGGNYEQYF.

The chain recombines TRBV6-1 with TRBJ2-7; TRBD1 might be the D (5 bases). Germline lookup yields CDR1 MNHNS and CDR2 SASEGT. V was pared by 2 bases and J by 3 bases, with 14 bases between. The CDR3 loop spans 15 amino acids. CDR3 DNA: TGTGCCAGCAGTGAAAGGATAGGGGCAGGCTACGAGCAGTACTTC. It is translated as CASSERIGAGYEQYF.

The V gene is TRBV27, the J gene TRBJ1-5; 10 bases agree with TRBD1. Germline CDR1 reads MNHEY; CDR2 reads SMNVEV (reference sequence). CDR3 size: 14 residues. With 6 bases clipped from V and 6 bases from J, the junction kept 5 bases outside the gene matches. DNA for the CDR3: TGTGCCAGCAGCCACGACAGGGGGCGTCAGCCCCAGCATTTT. Protein: CASSHDRGRQPQHF.

The genes are TRBV27 and TRBJ2-7, with 7 bases identical to TRBD2. V was clipped by 6 bases and J by 3 bases; unmatched bases: 5. Germline V gene lookup returns CDR1 MNHEY and CDR2 SMNVEV (reference sequence). The CDR3 is 13 amino acids. The CDR3 loop reads CASSPGLLYEQYF. Here the CDR3 DNA reads TGTGCCAGCAGCCCGGGACTACTCTACGAGCAGTACTTC.

The gene calls are TRBV27 and TRBJ1-2; 8 bases are a match to TRBD1. V shed 5 bases and J 7 bases; nucleotides not matched to a gene: 15. CDR1 is MNHEY, CDR2 SMNVEV, per germline (reference sequence). This CDR3 has 16 residues. The CDR3 nucleotides read TGTGCCAGCAGTCAAGGACAGGGTGAAGTTGTTGCTGGCTACACCTTC. Protein: CASSQGQGEVVAGYTF.

The CDR3 DNA sequence: TGTGCCAGCAGCACAGGGGGATCAAATCAGCCCCAGCATTTT. This gives the protein CASSTGGSNQPQHF. V usage is TRBV27 and J usage is TRBJ1-5; 8 bases are shared with TRBD1. Germline lookup yields CDR1 MNHEY and CDR2 SMNVEV (reference sequence). This CDR3 has 14 residues. The V segment lost 6 bases and the J segment 4 bases; nucleotides outside the gene matches: 5.

This clone was seen a handful of times. V and J are TRBV29-1 and TRBJ1-3; D is unclear. V gave up 4 bases and J gave up 0 bases, with 4 bases separating them. The CDR3 totals 12 residues. Germline-derived CDR1 and CDR2 are SQVTM and ANQGSEA. CDR3 residues: CSVAFSGNTIYF. Written as DNA, the CDR3 is TGCAGCGTTGCATTCTCTGGAAACACCATATATTTT.

The chain links TRBV19 to TRBJ1-1; 7 nucleotides line up with TRBD1. Germline CDR1 LNHDA, CDR2 SQIVND (reference sequence). CDR3 length: 12 amino acids. Trimming removed 8 bases from V and 4 bases from J; junction bases left unmatched: 4. The CDR3 DNA follows: TGTGCCAGTCGTCCAGGGGGCACTGAAGCTTTCTTT. This sequence encodes CASRPGGTEAFF.

This chain uses TRBV11-2 with TRBJ2-1; D may be TRBD1 (5 bases). The length of the CDR3 is 13 residues. The germline V and J ends were trimmed by 2 bases and 4 bases, with 6 bases remaining between them. The germline CDR1 and CDR2 sequences are SGHAT and FQNNGV. Here the CDR3 reads CASSLRGYNEQFF. The CDR3 coding sequence is TGTGCCAGCAGCTTAAGGGGTTACAATGAGCAGTTCTTC.

V is TRBV19 and J is TRBJ1-5; D might be TRBD1 (5 bases). V lost 3 bases and J 7 bases, leaving 10 bases between the germline ends. This CDR3 region has 13 residues. Germline CDR1 is LNHDA and CDR2 is SQIVND (reference sequence). The CDR3 protein is CASSILGEQPQHF. For the CDR3, the DNA is TGTGCCAGTAGTATCTTAGGGGAACAGCCCCAGCATTTT.

The rearrangement joins TRBV21-1 to TRBJ2-5; the table's D call, TRBD1, was not checked against the DNA. TRBV21-1 constitutes a pseudogene. This CDR3 region has 18 residues. As DNA, the CDR3 is TGTGCCAGCAGCAAAGGGGGTTCCGGACAGCAGATCGAAGAGACCCAGTACTTC. Protein product: CASSKGGSGQQIEETQYF.